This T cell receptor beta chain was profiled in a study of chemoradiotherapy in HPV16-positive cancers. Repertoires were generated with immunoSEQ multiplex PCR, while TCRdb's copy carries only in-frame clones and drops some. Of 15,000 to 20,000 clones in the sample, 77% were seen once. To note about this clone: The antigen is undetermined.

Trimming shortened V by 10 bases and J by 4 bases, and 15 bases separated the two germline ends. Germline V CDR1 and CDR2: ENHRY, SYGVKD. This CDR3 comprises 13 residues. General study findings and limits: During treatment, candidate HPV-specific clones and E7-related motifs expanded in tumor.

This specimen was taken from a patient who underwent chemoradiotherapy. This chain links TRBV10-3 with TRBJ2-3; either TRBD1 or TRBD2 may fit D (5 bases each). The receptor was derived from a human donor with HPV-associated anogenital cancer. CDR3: CATTGLGADTQYF. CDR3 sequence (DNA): TGTGCCACCACGGGGCTTGGGGCAGATACGCAGTATTTT.